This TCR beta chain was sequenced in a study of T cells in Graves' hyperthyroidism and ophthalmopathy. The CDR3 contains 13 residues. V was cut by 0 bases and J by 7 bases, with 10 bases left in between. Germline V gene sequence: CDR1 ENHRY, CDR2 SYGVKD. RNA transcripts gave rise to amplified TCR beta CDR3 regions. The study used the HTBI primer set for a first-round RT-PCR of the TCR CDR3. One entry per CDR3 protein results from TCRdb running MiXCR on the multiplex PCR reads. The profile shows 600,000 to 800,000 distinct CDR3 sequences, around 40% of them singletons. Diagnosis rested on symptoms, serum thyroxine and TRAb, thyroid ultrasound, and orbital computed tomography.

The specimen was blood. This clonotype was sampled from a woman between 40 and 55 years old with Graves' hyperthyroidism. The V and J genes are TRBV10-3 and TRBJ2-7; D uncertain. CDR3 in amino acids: CAISESPGREQYF. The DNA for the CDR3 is TGTGCCATCAGTGAGTCCCCTGGTAGGGAGCAGTACTTC.